This T cell receptor (beta chain) emerged from a study of cytotoxic CD8 clonotypes in ibrutinib-treated CLL. Study details: Patients: about a dozen relapsed/refractory, about 14 treatment-naive, under 18 IGHV unmutated. Whole-study findings and limits: Patients with sustained remission and those progressing were sampled at differing times. Clonality climbed at ibrutinib response, then dropped toward baseline at progression.

Germline V lookup: CDR1 SGHDN, CDR2 FVKESK. This CDR3 has 13 residues. V was clipped by 4 bases and J by 7 bases; unmatched bases: 5. Clones were read by immunoSEQ multiplex PCR, and TCRdb kept only the in-frame ones, dropping some. This sample carries approximately 350,000 clones, about 64% of them seen once, and the ten largest clones take 5% to 6.5%. A word on this clone: Its antigen is not identified.

The chain carries TRBV14 and TRBJ2-7; TRBD2 aligns across 9 bases. The material was PBMCs, obtained after 36 months of ibrutinib treatment. The origin of this receptor is a human donor with chronic lymphocytic leukemia. The CDR3 spells CASSPRLAVEQYF. CDR3 nucleotides: TGTGCCAGCAGCCCCAGACTAGCGGTGGAGCAGTACTTC.